This T cell receptor beta chain was identified in a study of read filtering for tumor transcriptome and immune sequencing. The wider study: Patients were approximately 17 male and some 13 female, mean age 65.9 years, range roughly 47 to 85. Roughly 8 patients were R-ISS I, roughly 15 were R-ISS II, more than five were R-ISS III. Study-wide findings and caveats: About four fifths of IR-seq clonotypes had one read, totaling roughly 3.5% of reads; RNA-seq: about 70% and 40%.

This library used around 400 ng RNA and molecular barcoded adaptors spanning alpha/delta and beta/gamma chains. TCRdb ran MiXCR on the reads and lists one entry per CDR3 protein. Among about 58,000 distinct CDR3 sequences listed, around an eighth were seen once. CDR1 is LGHDT, CDR2 YNNKEL, per germline (reference sequence). V lost 1 base and J lost 1, with 10 bases in between. The CDR3 is made up of 15 amino acids. In its sample, this clonotype was seen a few times. The antigen remains undetermined. Sequencing used a population of CD138-negative cells sorted from bone marrow. This rearrangement joins TRBV3-1 to TRBJ1-1; no firm D call. The TCR comes from a donor at least 40 years old with multiple myeloma. CDR3 sequence (DNA): TGTGCCAGCAGCCAAGGCGGAGCGGGGAACACTGAAGCTTTCTTT. Protein: CASSQGGAGNTEAFF.